A single sample gave rise to the 17 T cell receptor beta chains below, sequenced in a study of Graves' ophthalmopathy and Graves' hyperthyroidism. RNA served as the template for amplifying TCR beta CDR3 regions. RT-PCR in the first round used HTBI primers; a second-round multiplex PCR followed. Each CDR3 protein is one row after TCRdb ran MiXCR on the multiplex PCR reads. The data show hundreds of thousands of distinct CDR3 sequences, around 40% seen once. The source material was peripheral blood. The receptors here all came from an adult man with Graves' ophthalmopathy.

This chain uses TRBV20-1 with TRBJ2-2, with D possibly called TRBD1 or TRBD2 (5 bases each). The length of the CDR3 is 15 residues. V lost 3 bases, J lost 4 bases, and 15 bases lay in between. The germline CDR1 and CDR2 sequences are DFQATT and SNEGSKA (reference sequence). The CDR3 DNA reads TGCAGTGCTAGGTTACCGGGACGCGGCACCGGGGAGCTGTTTTTT. Its translation is CSARLPGRGTGELFF.

The rearrangement uses TRBV29-1 and TRBJ1-4; D not certain. CDR1 is SQVTM, CDR2 ANQGSEA, per germline. Between the trimmed V and J ends, which lost 7 bases and 8 bases, there was a span of 11 bases. The CDR3 covers 11 residues. CDR3 DNA: TGCAGCGGTGTTGTCGACGAAAAACTGTTTTTT. It translates to CSGVVDEKLFF.

The chain recombines TRBV20-1 with TRBJ1-5, with D maybe TRBD1 (6 bases). V gave up 6 bases and J gave up 7 bases, with 13 bases separating them. Germline lookup yields CDR1 DFQATT and CDR2 SNEGSKA (reference sequence). This CDR3 has 12 amino acids. The CDR3 region is CSAASGDQPQHF. CDR3 bases: TGCAGTGCCGCGTCAGGGGACCAGCCCCAGCATTTT.

The chain uses TRBV20-1 and TRBJ1-2; tentatively, D is TRBD1 (6 bases). This CDR3 spans 12 amino acids. V lost 3 bases, J lost 7 bases, and 12 bases lay in between. Germline CDR1 is DFQATT and CDR2 is SNEGSKA (reference sequence). Here the CDR3 DNA reads TGCAGTGCTAGGAAACAGGGTCTTGGCTACACCTTC. It translates to CSARKQGLGYTF.

This chain links TRBV12-3 or TRBV12-4 with TRBJ2-2, with no clear D. V lost 3 bases and J 6 bases, leaving 8 bases between the germline ends. There are 13 residues in the CDR3. DNA of the CDR3: TGTGCCAGCAGTTTGGTGTTAGCCGGGGAGCTGTTTTTT. Its translation: CASSLVLAGELFF.

As to this clonotype: A junction boundary mismatches the germline segment, possibly from a read error. The rearrangement uses TRBV15 and TRBJ1-5; 8 bases align to TRBD1. The CDR3 has 13 residues. In germline, CDR1 is LNHNV, CDR2 YYDKDF (reference sequence). CDR3 DNA: TGTGCTACCAGCAGGACAGGGCTTCAGCCCCAGCATTTT. Amino acids: CATSRTGLQPQHF.

This clonotype was recorded a few times. This rearrangement joins TRBV7-2 to TRBJ1-3; tentative D call: TRBD1 (6 bases). The CDR3 runs 16 residues. CDR1 and CDR2 (germline): SGHTA, FQGNSA. V lost 2 bases to trimming and J lost 2 bases, with 13 bases between them. For the CDR3, the DNA is TGTGCCAGCAGCTTAAGGGGGGGGATCCCTGGAAACACCATATATTTT. This codes for CASSLRGGIPGNTIYF. Using reference TRBV7-2 and TRBJ1-3 for the parts outside the CDR3, the full variable domain is GAGVSQSPSNKVTEKGKDVELRCDPISGHTALYWYRQSLGQGLEFLIYFQGNSAPDKSGLPSDRFSAERTGGSVSTLTIQRTQQEDSAVYLCASSLRGGIPGNTIYFGEGSWLTVV.

There are many counts of this clonotype. The chain couples TRBV25-1 to TRBJ2-5; D ambiguous. This CDR3 is 13 amino acids long. The V and J ends lost 2 bases and 2 bases respectively, with 6 bases between them. Germline V gene lookup returns CDR1 MGHDK and CDR2 SYGVNS. The CDR3 DNA sequence: TGTGCCAGCAGTGAAGGGAATCAAGAGACCCAGTACTTC. Translating it yields CASSEGNQETQYF.

The V call is TRBV7-2, the J call TRBJ1-2; 8 bases agree with TRBD1. Germline lookup yields CDR1 SGHTA and CDR2 FQGNSA. With V trimmed by 5 bases and J by 3 bases, 5 bases remained unmatched. CDR3 length equals 14 residues. CDR3 amino acids: CASSVTGGYYGYTF. CDR3 DNA sequence: TGTGCCAGCAGCGTCACAGGGGGATACTATGGCTACACCTTC.

Concerning this clonotype itself: The junction does not match germline at one end; this may be a read error. The chain uses TRBV10-2 and TRBJ2-7; D may match TRBD1 or TRBD2 (5 bases each). The CDR3 is 15 amino acids. The germline V gene has CDR1 WSHSY and CDR2 SAAADI. The CDR3 coding sequence is TGTGCCAGCAGCTTAGGGGCTAGCATTTTCACCGAGCAGTACTTC. It is translated as CASSLGASIFTEQYF.

This clonotype was seen many times. The rearrangement uses TRBV6-5 and TRBJ1-1; no clear D. CDR1 and CDR2 from the germline V gene are MNHEY and SVGAGI. CDR3 length equals 11 residues. The ends were cut back, 5 bases at V and 7 bases at J, with 8 bases in the middle. Here the CDR3 DNA reads TGTGCCAGCAGTACAAGAAATGAAGCTTTCTTT. This gives the protein CASSTRNEAFF.

On this clonotype: A much larger clone sits a single nucleotide away, making a read error possible. This CDR3 fails to terminate in the conserved phenylalanine or tryptophan, so it likely reflects a read error. This rearrangement joins TRBV11-2 to TRBJ2-7; D may be TRBD1 (5 bases). Trimming left V 4 bases short and J 3 bases short, with 10 bases between. CDR1 and CDR2 (germline): SGHAT, FQNNGV. The length of the CDR3 is 13 residues. CDR3 in DNA: TGTGCCAGCAGCTGGACGGACAACTACGAGCAGTACTCC. Protein product: CASSWTDNYEQYS.

CDR3 DNA sequence: TGTGCCAGCAGTTCAAACGCAGTGGAGACCCAGTACTTC. It encodes CASSSNAVETQYF. V and J are TRBV7-2 and TRBJ2-5; D call uncertain. V lost 6 bases and J lost 5, with 13 bases in between. The CDR3 is made up of 13 amino acids. CDR1 is SGHTA, CDR2 FQGNSA, per germline.

This clonotype was observed a few times. The rearrangement uses TRBV20-1 and TRBJ2-7; D not resolved. The CDR3 is 14 residues long. CDR1 and CDR2 (germline): DFQATT, SNEGSKA (reference sequence). V was pared by 0 bases and J by 3 bases, with 12 bases between. CDR3 loop: CSARDGFPHYEQYF. The CDR3 region has the DNA TGCAGTGCTAGAGATGGCTTTCCCCACTACGAGCAGTACTTC.

The chain joins TRBV9 to TRBJ1-1; TRBD1 is a possible D gene (5 bases). V dropped 1 base and J dropped 4 bases, with 14 bases sitting between them. There are 15 residues in the CDR3. CDR1 is SGDLS, CDR2 YYNGEE, per germline. The CDR3 coding sequence is TGTGCCAGCAGCGTATTAGGGGATATGAGCACTGAAGCTTTCTTT. Protein product: CASSVLGDMSTEAFF.

The sample holds a few counts of this clonotype. The chain recombines TRBV29-1 with TRBJ1-1, with TRBD1 matching 8 bases. CDR3 size: 13 residues. V was clipped by 6 bases and J by 5 bases; unmatched bases: 8. Germline V lookup: CDR1 SQVTM, CDR2 ANQGSEA. CDR3 nucleotide sequence: TGCAGCGTGACCGGACAGGGAGGGACTGAAGCTTTCTTT. Its protein is CSVTGQGGTEAFF.

In its sample, this clonotype was seen many times. J is TRBJ2-7 and V is TRBV10-2; 10 nucleotides agree with TRBD1. Germline CDR1 reads WSHSY; CDR2 reads SAAADI. The CDR3 loop spans 13 amino acids. V dropped 8 bases and J dropped 4; count of bases not matched to a gene: 5. CDR3 loop: CASQDRGRYEQYF. The CDR3 coding sequence is TGCGCCAGCCAGGACAGGGGGAGGTACGAGCAGTACTTC.